This T cell receptor beta chain was recovered during a study of cytomegalovirus exposure and HLA in healthy donors. Background on the study: Among several hundred genotyped donors, around 80% fell in the Caucasian-associated ancestry cluster. Study-level findings and limits: CMV serostatus was the sole immune exposure data available. The productive fraction for most TCR beta V segments was about 90% or about 30% in an earlier analysis.

PCR primers comprised 60 Vbeta and 13 Jbeta primers. This table comes from immunoSEQ multiplex PCR, and its TCRdb copy is limited to in-frame clones, with some not included. The sample gives approximately 78,000 clones, 65% to 85% of which show up once; around 2.4% is in the top ten. The J segment lost 1 base and the V segment lost 7 bases, leaving 6 bases of the junction unmatched. Looked up from germline, CDR1 is GTSNPN and CDR2 is SVGIG (reference sequence). The CDR3 has 14 amino acids. The donors, nominally healthy at sampling, likely had unrecorded immune exposures. For this clone: Its cognate antigen is unknown.

The specimen sequenced was PBMCs. This clonotype was sampled from a woman aged 45-65 years in good health and CMV-seronegative. V is TRBV30 and J is TRBJ1-1; 10 nucleotides agree with TRBD1. CDR3 loop: CAFSRDRGNTEAFF. In DNA, the CDR3 is TGTGCCTTCTCCCGGGACAGGGGGAACACTGAAGCTTTCTTT.